The rows below give T cell receptor beta chains drawn from one sample of a study of shared clonotypes between healthy human individuals. Profiled with immunoSEQ multiplex PCR; TCRdb holds only in-frame clones, not every one. In the table there are around 580,000 clones, more than 95% of which are singletons. The sample consisted of naive CD8+ T cells sorted from blood. These receptors came from a man aged 30 to 39 in good health. The CDR3 runs from the conserved cysteine through the conserved F or W. D genes are given only for firm matches. Rows may omit the clone size; those that give it use once, few, many or a size class.

clone_size j_call v_call d_call cdr3_aa cdr3_nt
. TRBJ2-1 TRBV11-2 . CASSTGLQFF TGTGCCAGCAGTACGGGCCTACAGTTCTTC
few TRBJ2-7 TRBV6-5 TRBD1 CASSSGQSSKTYEQYF TGTGCCAGCAGTTCGGGACAGAGCAGCAAGACCTACGAGCAGTACTTC
. TRBJ2-7 TRBV28 TRBD1 CASSSGQGFSHEQYF TGTGCCAGCAGTTCCGGACAGGGGTTTTCCCACGAGCAGTACTTC
. TRBJ2-5 TRBV28 TRBD1 CASSSPGTGVQETQYF TGTGCCAGCAGCTCCCCCGGGACAGGGGTCCAAGAGACCCAGTACTTC
. TRBJ2-1 TRBV7-9 . CASSGRGRARAYNEQFF TGTGCCAGCAGCGGGAGAGGAAGAGCCAGGGCCTACAATGAGCAGTTCTTC
. TRBJ2-2 TRBV23-1 . CALRGELFF TGCGCCCTACGAGGGGAGCTGTTTTTT
. TRBJ2-7 TRBV12-2 . CASRLGLCEQYF TGTGCAAGTCGTCTAGGGCTATGCGAGCAGTACTTC
. TRBJ1-5 TRBV2 . CASTPLALSNQPQHF TGTGCCAGCACCCCTCTGGCACTGAGCAATCAGCCCCAGCATTTT
. TRBJ2-1 TRBV25-1 . CASSVGTQPYNEQFF TGTGCCAGCAGCGTGGGTACCCAGCCCTACAATGAGCAGTTCTTC
once TRBJ2-1 TRBV7-9 . CASSPIQFF TGTGCCAGCAGCCCCATACAGTTCTTC
. TRBJ2-3 TRBV2 . CASSGVGSTDTQYF TGTGCCAGCAGTGGGGTAGGGAGCACAGATACGCAGTATTTT
. TRBJ2-1 TRBV15 TRBD2 CATSGASGKNNEQFF TGTGCCACCAGCGGCGCTAGCGGGAAAAACAATGAGCAGTTCTTC
. TRBJ2-1 TRBV25-1 . CASSVPSHNEQFF TGTGCCAGCAGTGTCCCGAGTCACAATGAGCAGTTCTTC
. TRBJ2-2 TRBV7-3 . CASSSQGNTGELFF TGTGCCAGCAGCTCGCAGGGGAACACCGGGGAGCTGTTTTTT
. TRBJ2-7 TRBV19 TRBD1 CASSATPGQGAVEQYF TGTGCCAGTAGCGCAACTCCGGGACAGGGGGCCGTAGAGCAGTACTTC
. TRBJ2-6 TRBV2 . CASSEVTSGANVLTF TGTGCCAGCAGTGAGGTGACCTCTGGGGCCAACGTCCTGACTTTC
. TRBJ2-3 TRBV11-3 TRBD1 CASSLNARGRSEDWDTQYF TGTGCCAGCAGCCTCAACGCCAGGGGGCGAAGTGAGGATTGGGATACGCAGTATTTT
. TRBJ2-7 TRBV18 . CASSPMGGSDEQYF TGTGCCAGCTCACCAATGGGGGGCAGCGACGAGCAGTACTTC
. TRBJ2-5 TRBV5-1 . CASSLGESLQETQYF TGCGCCAGCAGCTTGGGGGAGAGCCTTCAAGAGACCCAGTACTTC
once TRBJ2-7 TRBV10-1 TRBD1 CASSGDRASYEQYF TGCGCCAGCAGTGGGGACAGGGCGTCCTACGAGCAGTACTTC
. TRBJ2-7 TRBV11-2 . CASSLWPGGEVDYEQYF TGTGCCAGCAGCTTATGGCCCGGGGGTGAAGTCGACTACGAGCAGTACTTC
. TRBJ1-3 TRBV29-1 . CSVDSSNTIYF TGCAGCGTTGATTCGTCGAACACCATATATTTT
. TRBJ2-7 TRBV27 TRBD1 CASSLTQTGVDEQYF TGTGCCAGCAGTTTAACCCAGACAGGGGTAGACGAGCAGTACTTC
. TRBJ2-7 TRBV4-1 . CASSQPSGGASYEQYF TGCGCCAGCAGCCAACCTTCTGGAGGGGCTAGTTACGAGCAGTACTTC
. TRBJ2-6 TRBV7-3 . CASSRGSESGANVLTF TGTGCCAGCAGCCGCGGTAGTGAGTCCGGGGCCAACGTCCTGACTTTC
. TRBJ2-1 TRBV7-2 . CASSLEPSDEQFF TGTGCCAGCAGCTTAGAGCCCAGCGATGAGCAGTTCTTC
. TRBJ2-5 TRBV5-1 . CASSLVTGRAQYF TGCGCCAGCAGCTTGGTGACAGGGAGGGCCCAGTACTTC
. TRBJ1-2 TRBV10-2 TRBD1 CASSGQGASPYGYTF TGCGCCAGCAGTGGACAGGGGGCTTCCCCCTATGGCTACACCTTC
once TRBJ2-7 TRBV29-1 TRBD2 CSVVSSGTNTYEQYF TGCAGCGTTGTGTCTAGCGGGACTAACACCTACGAGCAGTACTTC
. TRBJ1-5 TRBV6-5 . CASSKLSGQPQHF TGTGCCAGCAGCAAACTTTCGGGGCAACCCCAGCATTTT
. TRBJ2-7 TRBV11-3 . CASSLGVESSYEQYF TGTGCCAGCAGCTTAGGTGTGGAAAGCTCCTACGAGCAGTACTTC
. TRBJ2-3 TRBV2 . CASSGGTQYF TGTGCCAGCAGTGGAGGTACGCAGTATTTT
. TRBJ2-1 TRBV19 TRBD2 CASSLGTSGYNEQFF TGTGCCAGTAGTCTAGGGACTAGCGGCTACAATGAGCAGTTCTTC
. TRBJ2-7 TRBV6-5 TRBD2 CASRELAGGIYEQYF TGTGCCAGCAGGGAACTAGCGGGAGGGATCTACGAGCAGTACTTC
. TRBJ2-1 TRBV19 TRBD1 CASSIAQQGPSSYNEQFF TGTGCCAGTAGTATAGCGCAACAGGGGCCCAGCTCCTACAATGAGCAGTTCTTC
. TRBJ1-2 TRBV28 . CASSQGDRRYGYTF TGTGCCAGCTCTCAAGGAGACAGGAGATATGGCTACACCTTC
. TRBJ2-1 TRBV5-1 TRBD2 CASSLALGLATYNEQFF TGCGCCAGCAGCTTGGCCTTAGGACTAGCCACTTACAATGAGCAGTTCTTC
. TRBJ2-2 TRBV9 . CASSATDPGELFF TGTGCCAGCAGCGCGACCGATCCCGGGGAGCTGTTTTTT
. TRBJ2-1 TRBV29-1 . CSVDGLAEKFYNEQFF TGCAGCGTTGATGGGTTAGCAGAGAAGTTCTACAATGAGCAGTTCTTC
. TRBJ2-3 TRBV27 . CASSLLDPTDTQYF TGTGCCAGCAGTTTATTGGACCCTACAGATACGCAGTATTTT
. TRBJ2-7 TRBV7-2 . CASSLGHTNTYEQYF TGTGCCAGCAGCTTGGGACACACAAACACCTACGAGCAGTACTTC
. TRBJ2-7 TRBV28 TRBD2 CASSLRTSGSYEQYF TGTGCCAGCAGTCTGCGGACTAGCGGCTCCTACGAGCAGTACTTC
. TRBJ2-3 TRBV27 TRBD2 CASSPLAVTDTQYF TGTGCCAGCAGTCCGCTAGCGGTCACAGATACGCAGTATTTT
once TRBJ2-2 TRBV6-5 . CASSYSGGTGELFF TGTGCCAGCAGTTACTCAGGGGGGACCGGGGAGCTGTTTTTT
. TRBJ1-5 TRBV7-9 . CASSLGGSQPQHF TGTGCCAGCAGCTTAGGGGGAAGTCAGCCCCAGCATTTT
. TRBJ2-7 TRBV7-9 . CASSLVRPQSSYEQYF TGTGCCAGCAGCTTAGTCCGCCCTCAGAGCTCCTACGAGCAGTACTTC
. TRBJ2-5 TRBV4-2 . CASSQEDGGAGVETQYF TGTGCCAGCAGCCAGGAAGATGGGGGGGCGGGAGTGGAGACCCAGTACTTC
. TRBJ2-3 TRBV27 TRBD2 CASSLWPGTSVTDTQYF TGTGCCAGCAGTTTATGGCCGGGGACTAGCGTCACAGATACGCAGTATTTT